A single T cell receptor (beta chain) is shown here with its context. The CDR3 is 14 amino acids. The germline V gene encodes CDR1 MNHEY and CDR2 SMNVEV (reference sequence). V was clipped by 10 bases and J by 2 bases, with 15 bases between them. Original analysis: Nucleated cell number was recorded as an estimate derived from reference gene primer amplification. TCRdb's table, derived via immunoSEQ multiplex PCR, lists solely in-frame clones and lacks some. That table supplies the V and J calls and clone size; D and trimming were determined from the DNA. The sample shows 40,000 to 45,000 clones, 80% to 95% of them seen only once. The data were taken from a study of blood T cell repertoires in COVID-19. Study in general: Sites in the United States, Italy and Spain provided acute and convalescent COVID-19 samples. The analysed material was cDNA or gDNA that came from T cells, B-cell-depleted T cells, or PBMCs.

The rearrangement joins TRBV27 to TRBJ2-1, with a possible D match to TRBD1 (6 bases). This TCR came from a human donor in a cohort sampled during active COVID-19. Material for sequencing was peripheral blood. The CDR3 DNA sequence: TGTGCCACCCGCGGACAGCGAACCTACAATGAGCAGTTCTTC. This sequence encodes CATRGQRTYNEQFF.